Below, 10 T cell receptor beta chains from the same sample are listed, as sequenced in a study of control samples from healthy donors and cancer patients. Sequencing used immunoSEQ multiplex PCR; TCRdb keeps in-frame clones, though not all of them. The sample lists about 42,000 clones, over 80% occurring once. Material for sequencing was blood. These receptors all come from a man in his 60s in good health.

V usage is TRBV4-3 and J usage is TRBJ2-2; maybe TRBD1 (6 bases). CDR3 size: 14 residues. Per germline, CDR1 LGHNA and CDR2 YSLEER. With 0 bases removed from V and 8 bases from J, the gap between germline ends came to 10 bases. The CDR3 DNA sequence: TGCGCCAGCAGCCAAGAGGATAGGGGGGGGGAGCTGTTTTTT. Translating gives CASSQEDRGGELFF.

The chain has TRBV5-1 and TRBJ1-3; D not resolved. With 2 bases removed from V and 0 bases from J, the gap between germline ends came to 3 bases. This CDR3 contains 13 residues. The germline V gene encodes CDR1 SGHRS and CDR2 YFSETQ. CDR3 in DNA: TGCGCCAGCAGCTTCGGCTCTGGAAACACCATATATTTT. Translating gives CASSFGSGNTIYF.

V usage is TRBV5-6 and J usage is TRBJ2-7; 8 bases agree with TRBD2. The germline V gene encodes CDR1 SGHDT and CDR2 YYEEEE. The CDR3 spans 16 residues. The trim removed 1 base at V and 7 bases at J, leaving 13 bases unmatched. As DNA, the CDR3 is TGTGCCAGCAGCTTGATAAGCTGGAGCGGGGGTGTAGAGCAGTACTTC. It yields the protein CASSLISWSGGVEQYF.

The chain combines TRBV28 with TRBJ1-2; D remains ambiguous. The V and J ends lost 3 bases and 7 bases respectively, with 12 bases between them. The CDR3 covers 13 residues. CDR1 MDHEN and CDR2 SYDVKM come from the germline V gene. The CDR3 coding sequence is TGTGCCAGCAGTTTTGTCAGCGCGAGTGGCTACACCTTC. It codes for CASSFVSASGYTF.

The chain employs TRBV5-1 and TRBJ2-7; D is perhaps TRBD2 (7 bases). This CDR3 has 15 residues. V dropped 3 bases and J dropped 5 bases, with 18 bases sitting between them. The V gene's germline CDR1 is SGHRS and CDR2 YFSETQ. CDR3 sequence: CASSSGLGGADEQYF. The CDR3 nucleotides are TGCGCCAGCAGCTCTGGCCTAGGGGGGGCGGACGAGCAGTACTTC. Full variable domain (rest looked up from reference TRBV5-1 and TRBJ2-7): KAGVTQTPRYLIKTRGQQVTLSCSPISGHRSVSWYQQTPGQGLQFLFEYFSETQRNKGNFPGRFSGRQFSNSRSEMNVSTLELGDSALYLCASSSGLGGADEQYFGPGTRLTVT.

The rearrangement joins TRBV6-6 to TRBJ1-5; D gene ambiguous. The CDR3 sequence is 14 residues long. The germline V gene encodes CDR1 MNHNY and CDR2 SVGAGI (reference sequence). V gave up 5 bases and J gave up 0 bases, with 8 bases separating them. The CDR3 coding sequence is TGTGCCAGCAGTCCGGGCCATAGCAATCAGCCCCAGCATTTT. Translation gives CASSPGHSNQPQHF.

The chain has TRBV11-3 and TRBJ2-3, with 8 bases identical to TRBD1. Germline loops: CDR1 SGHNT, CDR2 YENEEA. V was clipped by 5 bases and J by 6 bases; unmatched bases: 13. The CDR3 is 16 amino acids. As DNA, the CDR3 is TGTGCCAGCAGCGCGCAGGGGGCCCTCTCCACGGATACGCAGTATTTT. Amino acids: CASSAQGALSTDTQYF. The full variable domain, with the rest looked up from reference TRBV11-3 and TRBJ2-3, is EAGVVQSPRYKIIEKKQPVAFWCNPISGHNTLYWYLQNLGQGPELLIRYENEEAVDDSQLPKDRFSAERLKGVDSTLKIQPAELGDSAVYLCASSAQGALSTDTQYFGPGTRLTVL.

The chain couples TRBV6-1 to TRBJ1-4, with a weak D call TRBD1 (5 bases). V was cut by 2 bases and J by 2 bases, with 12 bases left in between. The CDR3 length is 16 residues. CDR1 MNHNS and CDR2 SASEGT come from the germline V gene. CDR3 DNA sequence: TGTGCCAGCAGTGAAATCTCCGGGGCCACTAATGAAAAACTGTTTTTT. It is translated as CASSEISGATNEKLFF.

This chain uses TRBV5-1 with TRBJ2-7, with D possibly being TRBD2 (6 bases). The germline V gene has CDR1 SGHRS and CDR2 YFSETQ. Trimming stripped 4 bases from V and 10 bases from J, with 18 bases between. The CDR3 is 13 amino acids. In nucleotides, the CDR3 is TGCGCCAGCAGCCCGCAAGCAGGGCGGGGACAGTACTTC. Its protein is CASSPQAGRGQYF.

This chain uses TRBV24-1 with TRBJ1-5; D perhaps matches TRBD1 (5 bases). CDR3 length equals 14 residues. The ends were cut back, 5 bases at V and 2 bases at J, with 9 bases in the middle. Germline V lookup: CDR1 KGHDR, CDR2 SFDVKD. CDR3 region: CATSAGNGNQPQHF. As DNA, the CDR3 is TGTGCCACCAGTGCAGGGAACGGCAATCAGCCCCAGCATTTT.